This TCR beta chain was captured in a study of blood T cell repertoires in COVID-19. The CDR3 length is 13 residues. Losses at the gene ends were 3 bases for V and 9 bases for J; bases not matched to a gene: 5. Per the germline V gene, CDR1 is SQVTM and CDR2 is ANQGSEA. Individuals in the exposed group had encountered a COVID-19 case within 2 weeks preceding study entry. Sequencing was performed with immunoSEQ multiplex PCR; in TCRdb, only in-frame clones are kept and a portion is missing. The table lists approximately 280,000 clones, approximately 80% of them singletons. Source material: PBMCs or T cells enriched from blood (not recorded which). The receptor was isolated from a man aged 35 to 55 who had been exposed to COVID-19. The V and J genes are TRBV29-1 and TRBJ2-1, with 10 bases that match TRBD2. CDR3 sequence (DNA): TGCAGCGTTGACGTAGCGGGAGGCACTGAGCAGTTCTTC. Translating it yields CSVDVAGGTEQFF.